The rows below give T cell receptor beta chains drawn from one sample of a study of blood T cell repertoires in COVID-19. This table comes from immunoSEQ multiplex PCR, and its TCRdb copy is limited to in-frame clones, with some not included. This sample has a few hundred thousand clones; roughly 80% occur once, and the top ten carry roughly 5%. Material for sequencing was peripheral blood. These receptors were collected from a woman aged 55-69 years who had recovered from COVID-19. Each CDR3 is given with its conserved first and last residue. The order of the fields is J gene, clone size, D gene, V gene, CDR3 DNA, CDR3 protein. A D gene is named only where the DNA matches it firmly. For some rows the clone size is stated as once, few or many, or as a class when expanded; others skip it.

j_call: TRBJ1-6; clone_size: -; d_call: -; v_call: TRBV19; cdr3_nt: TGTGCCAGTAGGGGAGCTATCAATTCACCCCTCCACTTT; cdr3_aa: CASRGAINSPLHF
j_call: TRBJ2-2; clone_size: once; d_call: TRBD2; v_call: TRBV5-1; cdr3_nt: TGCGCCAGCAGCCCGCCCCTAGCGGGGTTGAACACCGGGGAGCTGTTTTTT; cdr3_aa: CASSPPLAGLNTGELFF
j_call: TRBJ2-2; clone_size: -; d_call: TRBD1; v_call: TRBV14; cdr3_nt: TGTGCCAGCAGCCAAGAGGGGTACAGGGGGCAAGACACCGGGGAGCTGTTTTTT; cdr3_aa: CASSQEGYRGQDTGELFF
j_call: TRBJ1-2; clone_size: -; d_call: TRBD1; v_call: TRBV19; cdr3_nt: TGTGCCAGTAGTCCAAAGGGACAGGGGGCGGGCGGCTACACCTTC; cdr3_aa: CASSPKGQGAGGYTF
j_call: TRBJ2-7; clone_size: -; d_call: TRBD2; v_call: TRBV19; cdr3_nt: TGTGCCAGTAGCGCGGGGGTAGGGTCTTCCCCCCACTTC; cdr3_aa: CASSAGVGSSPHF
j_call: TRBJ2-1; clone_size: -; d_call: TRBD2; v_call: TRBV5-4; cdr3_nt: TGTGCCAGCAGCTTGGAGGGACTAGCGGGGAATGAGCAGTTCTTC; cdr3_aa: CASSLEGLAGNEQFF
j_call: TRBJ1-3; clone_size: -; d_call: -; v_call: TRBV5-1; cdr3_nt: TGCGCCAGCTCCCAGGCAGGGATTCTCTCTGGAAACACCATATATTTT; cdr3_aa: CASSQAGILSGNTIYF
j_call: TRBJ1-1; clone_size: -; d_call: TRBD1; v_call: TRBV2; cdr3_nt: TGTGCCAGCAGGACTCCAGGGGGTCTGGGCACTGAAGCTTTCTTT; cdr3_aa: CASRTPGGLGTEAFF
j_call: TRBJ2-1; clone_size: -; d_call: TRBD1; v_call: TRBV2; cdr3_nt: TGTGCCAGCAGTGAGGGCAGGGGGCCCTACAATGAGCAGTTCTTC; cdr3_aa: CASSEGRGPYNEQFF
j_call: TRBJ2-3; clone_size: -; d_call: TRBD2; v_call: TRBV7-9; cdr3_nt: TGTGCCAGCAGCATAACCGGGGGGGCCGGAGGTACAGATACGCAGTATTTT; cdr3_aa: CASSITGGAGGTDTQYF
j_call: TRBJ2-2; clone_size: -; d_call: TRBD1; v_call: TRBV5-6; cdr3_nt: TGTGCCAGCGGACAGGATTACACCGGGGAGCTGTTTTTT; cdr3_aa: CASGQDYTGELFF
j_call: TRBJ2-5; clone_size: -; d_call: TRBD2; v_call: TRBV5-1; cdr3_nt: TGCGCCAGCAGCTCGCGGGGGGTCGGGGAGACCCAGTACTTC; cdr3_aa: CASSSRGVGETQYF
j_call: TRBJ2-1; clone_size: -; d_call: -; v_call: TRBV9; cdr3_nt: TGTGCCAGCAGCCCTCGTCCCGACCGGGGGTGGGATGAGCAGTTCTTC; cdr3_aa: CASSPRPDRGWDEQFF
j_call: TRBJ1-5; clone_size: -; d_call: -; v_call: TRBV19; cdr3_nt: TGTGCCAGTCCGGCGGGGGGGGATCAGCCCCAGCATTTT; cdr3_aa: CASPAGGDQPQHF
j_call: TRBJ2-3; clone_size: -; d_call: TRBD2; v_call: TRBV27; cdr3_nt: TGTGCCAGCAGTTTATGGTTAGCGGGGGGCCTGACAGATACGCAGTATTTT; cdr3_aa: CASSLWLAGGLTDTQYF
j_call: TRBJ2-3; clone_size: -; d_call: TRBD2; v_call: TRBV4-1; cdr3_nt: TGCGCCAGCAGCCTCAGCGGGGGGGTGACAGATACGCAGTATTTT; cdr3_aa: CASSLSGGVTDTQYF
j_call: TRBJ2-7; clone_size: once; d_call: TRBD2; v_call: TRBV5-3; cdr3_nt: TGTGCCAGAATCCTTAGCGGGGACACCTACGAGCAGTACTTC; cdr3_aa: CARILSGDTYEQYF
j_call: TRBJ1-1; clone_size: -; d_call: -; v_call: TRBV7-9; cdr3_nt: TGTGCCAGCAGCTTAAATCCGGGGAAGGGCACTGAAGCTTTCTTT; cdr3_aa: CASSLNPGKGTEAFF
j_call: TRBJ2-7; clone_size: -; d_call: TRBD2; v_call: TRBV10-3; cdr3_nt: TGTGCCATCAGCGACCCTAGCGGGGGGGTCTACTACGAGCAGTACTTC; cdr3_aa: CAISDPSGGVYYEQYF
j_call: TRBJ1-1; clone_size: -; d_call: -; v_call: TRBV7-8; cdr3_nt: TGTGCCAGCAGCCCGGACCGCGGGAGGAGGGGCCCTCCTGAAGCTTTCTTT; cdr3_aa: CASSPDRGRRGPPEAFF
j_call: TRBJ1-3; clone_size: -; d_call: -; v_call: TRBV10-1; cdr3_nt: TGCGCCAGCAACGAAAACGGTCTCCTGGGCGGAAACACCATATATTTT; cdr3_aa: CASNENGLLGGNTIYF
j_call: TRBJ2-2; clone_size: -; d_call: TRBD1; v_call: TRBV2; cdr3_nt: TGTGCCAGCAGTGTCCGACAGGGAGTGGCCGGGGAGCTGTTTTTT; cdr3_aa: CASSVRQGVAGELFF
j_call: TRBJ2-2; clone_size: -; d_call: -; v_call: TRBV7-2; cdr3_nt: TGTGCCAGCAGCATGACAGACAACACCGGGGAGCTGTTTTTT; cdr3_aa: CASSMTDNTGELFF
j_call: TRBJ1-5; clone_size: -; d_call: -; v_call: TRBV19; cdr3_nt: TGTGCCAGTAGTCAAAGTCCCGGGACACCTAGCAATCAGCCCCAGCATTTT; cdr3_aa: CASSQSPGTPSNQPQHF
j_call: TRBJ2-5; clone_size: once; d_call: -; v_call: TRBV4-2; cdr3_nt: TGTGCCAGCAGCCAAGAGGAGGGGGCCCCAGAGACCCAGTACTTC; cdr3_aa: CASSQEEGAPETQYF
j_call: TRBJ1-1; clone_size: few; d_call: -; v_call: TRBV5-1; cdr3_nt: TGCGCCAGCAGGGAAGACAGTGGAAACACTGAAGCTTTCTTT; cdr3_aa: CASREDSGNTEAFF